These 10 T cell receptor beta chains originate from one sample sequenced in a study of T cells after yellow fever vaccination. TCRdb reanalysed the 5' RACE reads using MiXCR and keeps one entry per CDR3 protein. In the table there are 550,000 or so distinct CDR3 sequences, about 19% of which are singletons. Sequences were derived from PBMCs, sampled 15 days after the yellow fever booster vaccination. The receptors stem from a man under 40 who received the YFV17D yellow fever vaccine.

This clonotype was counted between two and nine times. The chain has TRBV7-8 and TRBJ2-2; weak D call: TRBD2 (5 bases). This CDR3 contains 15 residues. Looked up from germline, CDR1 is SGHVS and CDR2 is FQNEAQ. Trimming pared 2 bases from V and 3 bases from J, leaving 10 bases between. CDR3 residues: CASSLRGFDTGELFF. CDR3 bases: TGTGCCAGCAGCTTAAGAGGGTTTGACACCGGGGAGCTGTTTTTT. Drawing the rest from reference TRBV7-8 and TRBJ2-2, the complete variable domain is GAGVSQSPRYKVAKRGQDVALRCDPISGHVSLFWYQQALGQGPEFLTYFQNEAQLDKSGLPSDRFFAERPEGSVSTLKIQRTQQEDSAVYLCASSLRGFDTGELFFGEGSRLTVL.

This clonotype was recorded a few times. The chain is built from TRBV28 and TRBJ2-4; the D gene is possibly TRBD1 (6 bases). Germline lookup yields CDR1 MDHEN and CDR2 SYDVKM. The V gene lost 5 bases and the J gene lost 4 bases, with 12 bases spanning the gap. This CDR3 region has 14 residues. CDR3 coding DNA: TGTGCCAGCAGTCACCTTCAGGGGAAAAACATTCAGTACTTC. Its protein product is CASSHLQGKNIQYF.

This clonotype was counted a few times. The chain links TRBV27 to TRBJ2-7; the D call may be TRBD1 or TRBD2 (5 bases each). V was pared by 2 bases and J by 3 bases, with 11 bases between. This CDR3 region has 14 residues. Germline assignment: CDR1 MNHEY and CDR2 SMNVEV (reference sequence). The DNA for the CDR3 is TGTGCCAGCAGTTTAGAGGGGAAGGGCTACGAGCAGTACTTC. It encodes CASSLEGKGYEQYF.

V gene TRBV3-1 combines with J gene TRBJ2-2; possible D gene TRBD2, 6 bases. The CDR3 totals 17 residues. Germline CDR1 and CDR2: LGHDT and YNNKEL (reference sequence). Trimming stripped 4 bases from V and 3 bases from J, with 18 bases between. CDR3: CASSRGWGETDTGELFF. CDR3 bases: TGTGCCAGCAGCCGGGGATGGGGGGAGACGGACACCGGGGAGCTGTTTTTT.

This chain joins TRBV5-5 and TRBJ2-5; 10 bases match TRBD2. The V gene end was trimmed by 0 bases and the J gene end by 5 bases; junction bases not matched to a gene: 4. Germline-derived CDR1 and CDR2 are SGHKS and YYEKEE (reference sequence). This CDR3 is built from 15 residues. The CDR3 protein is CASSLEIAGGETQYF. The CDR3 DNA is TGTGCCAGCAGCTTGGAAATAGCGGGAGGTGAGACCCAGTACTTC.

CDR3 protein: CASSRDGSNQPQHF. As DNA, the CDR3 is TGTGCCAGCAGCAGAGACGGTTCCAATCAGCCCCAGCATTTT. The gene calls are TRBV7-9 and TRBJ1-5, with D unresolved. The CDR3 extends over 14 amino acids. V gave up 5 bases and J gave up 3 bases, with 11 bases separating them. The germline gives CDR1 SEHNR, CDR2 FQNEAQ (reference sequence). Based on the CDR3 plus reference TRBV7-9 and TRBJ1-5, the full variable domain is DTGVSQNPRHKITKRGQNVTFRCDPISEHNRLYWYRQTLGQGPEFLTYFQNEAQLEKSRLLSDRFSAERPKGSFSTLEIQRTEQGDSAMYLCASSRDGSNQPQHFGDGTRLSIL.

The CDR3 DNA sequence: TGTGCCACCTCCATCGCGGGGGAGCTGTTTTTT. The encoded protein is CATSIAGELFF. V and J are TRBV12-3 or TRBV12-4 and TRBJ2-2; D unclear. The V end was cut by 10 bases, the J end by 8 bases, with 11 bases between. CDR3 length: 11 amino acids.

This chain uses TRBV20-1 with TRBJ2-1; the match to TRBD2 covers 9 bases. Germline CDR1 and CDR2: DFQATT and SNEGSKA (reference sequence). J lost 3 bases, V lost 6 bases, and 6 bases had no gene match. The CDR3 is 14 residues long. For the CDR3, the DNA is TGCAGTGCGGTCATAGCGGGAGTCTACAATGAGCAGTTCTTC. Amino acids: CSAVIAGVYNEQFF.

V gene TRBV4-3 combines with J gene TRBJ2-1, with D uncertain. The CDR3 consists of 13 residues. The germline V gene has CDR1 LGHNA and CDR2 YSLEER. Trimming stripped 4 bases from V and 9 bases from J, with 13 bases between. This CDR3 reads CASSRATSREQFF. Here the CDR3 DNA reads TGCGCCAGCAGCCGCGCTACCTCCCGTGAGCAGTTCTTC.

The chain recombines TRBV29-1 with TRBJ2-2; no reliable D call. Trimming removed 4 bases from V and 6 bases from J, with 9 bases in between. This CDR3 contains 12 residues. The germline CDR1 and CDR2 sequences are SQVTM and ANQGSEA. CDR3 nucleotide sequence: TGCAGCGTTGCGGTGGGCCCCGGGGAGCTGTTTTTT. Its translation is CSVAVGPGELFF.